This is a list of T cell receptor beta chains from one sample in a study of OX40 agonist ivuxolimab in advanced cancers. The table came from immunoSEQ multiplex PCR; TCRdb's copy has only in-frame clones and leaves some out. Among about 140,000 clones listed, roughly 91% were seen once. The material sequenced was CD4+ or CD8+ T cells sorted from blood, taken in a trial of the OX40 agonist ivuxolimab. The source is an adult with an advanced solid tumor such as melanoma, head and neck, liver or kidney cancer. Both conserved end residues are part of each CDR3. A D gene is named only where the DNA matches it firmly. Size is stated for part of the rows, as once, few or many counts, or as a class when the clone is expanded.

CASSPGGTGANEQFF	TGTGCCAGTAGTCCCGGGGGGACAGGGGCCAATGAGCAGTTCTTC	TRBV19	TRBD1	-	TRBJ2-1
CASSLGTSFNEQYF	TGTGCCAGCAGCTTAGGGACTAGCTTCAACGAGCAGTACTTC	TRBV7-9	TRBD2	-	TRBJ2-7
CASSKVDRQGGDEQYF	TGTGCCAGCAGCAAAGTGGATCGACAGGGAGGAGACGAGCAGTACTTC	TRBV21-1	-	-	TRBJ2-7
CASSMAGGEKLFF	TGTGCCAGTAGTATGGCAGGGGGCGAAAAACTGTTTTTT	TRBV19	TRBD1	-	TRBJ1-4
CASSPQPDRTSNQPQHF	TGTGCCAGCAGCCCTCAGCCCGACAGGACTAGCAATCAGCCCCAGCATTTT	TRBV5-8	-	-	TRBJ1-5
CASSFDIFRGRESGYTF	TGTGCCAGCAGCTTTGACATTTTCAGGGGGCGCGAATCTGGCTACACCTTC	TRBV7-2	TRBD1	-	TRBJ1-2
CSATSGTGGAGGPFF	TGCAGCGCTACCTCCGGGACAGGGGGCGCGGGTGGTCCCTTCTTT	TRBV29-1	TRBD1	-	TRBJ1-1
CAISESTGTNEKLFF	TGTGCCATCAGTGAGTCGACAGGAACTAATGAAAAACTGTTTTTT	TRBV10-3	-	-	TRBJ1-4
CASSLPLKGFTDTQYF	TGTGCCAGCAGCCTCCCCCTCAAGGGTTTCACAGATACGCAGTATTTT	TRBV9	-	-	TRBJ2-3
CASSLEWDRGSNGYTF	TGTGCCAGCAGCTTAGAGTGGGACAGGGGGTCGAATGGCTACACCTTC	TRBV11-2	TRBD1	-	TRBJ1-2
CASSPITPGQGVDTQYF	TGTGCCAGCTCACCGATTACTCCGGGACAGGGGGTAGATACGCAGTATTTT	TRBV18	TRBD1	-	TRBJ2-3
CASSLPRSGYTF	TGTGCCAGCAGCTTGCCCAGGAGTGGCTACACCTTC	TRBV5-8	-	-	TRBJ1-2
CASSGVVGDTQYF	TGTGCCAGCAGTGGGGTGGTAGGGGATACGCAGTATTTT	TRBV6-6	-	once	TRBJ2-3
CASSQRVRASGEQYF	TGTGCCAGCAGCCAAAGGGTCAGGGCCTCGGGGGAGCAGTACTTC	TRBV14	-	-	TRBJ2-7
CASSLFGVTSTDTQYF	TGTGCCAGCAGCTTGTTTGGGGTGACTAGCACAGATACGCAGTATTTT	TRBV5-6	-	-	TRBJ2-3